This T cell receptor beta chain is drawn from a study of response to subunit inactivated influenza vaccine. V was cut by 5 bases and J by 7 bases, with 19 bases left in between. The germline CDR1 and CDR2 sequences are SGHDN and FVKESK. This CDR3 spans 15 amino acids. Each CDR3 protein gets one entry after TCRdb re-called the RT-PCR reads with MiXCR. The sample includes about 480,000 distinct CDR3 sequences, roughly 25% of them seen just once. This material consisted of CD4+ T cells sorted from PBMCs, taken about 5 days after vaccination. This chain connects TRBV14 to TRBJ2-3; the D gene is possibly TRBD2 (6 bases). This clonotype originated in a man aged 50 to 60 who received an inactivated influenza vaccine. The CDR3 spells CASSLRDPLRNTQYF. Written as DNA, the CDR3 is TGTGCCAGCAGCTTGCGGGACCCCCTTCGGAATACGCAGTATTTT.